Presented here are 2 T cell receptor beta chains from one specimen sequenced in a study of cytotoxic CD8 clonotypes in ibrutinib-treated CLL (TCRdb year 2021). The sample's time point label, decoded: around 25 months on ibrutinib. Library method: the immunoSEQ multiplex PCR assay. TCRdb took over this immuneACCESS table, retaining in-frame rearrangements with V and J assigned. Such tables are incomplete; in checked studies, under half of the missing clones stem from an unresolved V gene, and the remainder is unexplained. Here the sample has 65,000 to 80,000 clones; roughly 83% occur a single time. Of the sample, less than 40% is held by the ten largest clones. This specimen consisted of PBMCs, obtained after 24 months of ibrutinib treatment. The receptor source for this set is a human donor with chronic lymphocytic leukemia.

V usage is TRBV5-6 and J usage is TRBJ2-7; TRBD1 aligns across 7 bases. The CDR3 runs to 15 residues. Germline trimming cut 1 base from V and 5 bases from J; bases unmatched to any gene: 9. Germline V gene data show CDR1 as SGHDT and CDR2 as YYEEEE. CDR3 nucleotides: TGTGCCAGCAGCTTGAAAGGGGGCGTCGAAGACGAGCAGTACTTC. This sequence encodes CASSLKGGVEDEQYF. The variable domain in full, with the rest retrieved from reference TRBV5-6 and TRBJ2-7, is DAGVTQSPTHLIKTRGQQVTLRCSPKSGHDTVSWYQQALGQGPQFIFQYYEEEERQRGNFPDRFSGHQFPNYSSELNVNALLLGDSALYLCASSLKGGVEDEQYFGPGTRLTVT.

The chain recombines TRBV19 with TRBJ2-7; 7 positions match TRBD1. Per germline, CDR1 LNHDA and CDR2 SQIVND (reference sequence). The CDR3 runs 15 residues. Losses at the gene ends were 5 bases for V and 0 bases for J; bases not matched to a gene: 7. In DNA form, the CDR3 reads TGTGCCAGTAGTCGGACAGGCGAAAGCTCCTACGAGCAGTACTTC. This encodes CASSRTGESSYEQYF.